This entry describes one T cell receptor (beta chain). This clonotype was seen repeatedly, ten times or more. The clone's antigen remains unknown. There are no base qualities to consult, and no much larger clone falls within one base. This sample is part of a study of quantifying T cell responses using KT2 cells (dated by TCRdb to about 2017). Regarding the complete study: RNA was DNase-treated and reverse transcribed with TCR alpha and beta constant-region primers, mostly using SuperScript III. Under optimum conditions, the T4 ligation step was estimated to exceed 10% efficiency. PCR2 was performed as a SYBR Green qPCR and was stopped at a predetermined fluorescence threshold so that over-amplification was avoided. What the work shows at the level of the full study, not this receptor alone: The study did not include a side-by-side comparison of this pipeline with other TCR sequencing techniques. KT2 sequences were detected down to the lowest spike-in tested, which was about one KT2 cell per 100,000 PBMC. Over several orders of magnitude, the number of KT2 alpha and beta sequences rose linearly with the number of KT2 cells put in. Detection of KT2 sequences showed saturation at very high KT2 spike-in numbers.

The protocol used for the library was UMI-ligation and nested PCR. A single-stranded oligonucleotide carrying the Illumina SP2 sequence and a UMI was ligated to the cDNA 3' end using T4 RNA ligase 1. PCR1 was run for about 4 cycles (98 degrees C for 15 s, 69 degrees C for 30 s, 72 degrees C for 40 s), and an equimolar mix of RC1.1 and RC1.2, covering TRBC1 and TRBC2, was used as the beta primer. From PCR2 onward, TCR alpha and beta chains were processed separately, and sample indices and Illumina adaptors were added. The UMI was composed of 12 random nucleotides, arranged as two hexamers separated by a spacer, and was positioned after an 8-base spacer. Libraries were sequenced on an Illumina MiSeq using v2 2x251 paired-end chemistry, with 12 samples typically included per run. To increase diversity, roughly 4.5-8% PhiX DNA was added to each sequencing library. In the paper's pipeline: Raw reads were converted to FASTQ with bcl2fastq and demultiplexed by dual indices using Demultiplexor. V and J genes were assigned by Decombinator through tag matching that permitted a single base-pair mismatch. Collapsinator used UMIs to correct both sequencing errors and frequency errors arising from PCR heterogeneity. Decombinator identifiers were converted to nucleotide sequence by CDR3Translator, the sequences were translated to amino acids, and CDR3 was extracted using C- and N-terminal motifs. A cluster of KT2 sequences that shared one unique molecular identifier was counted as a single distinct KT2 TCR. TCRdb reanalyzed the raw reads on its own, using fastp at Q25 for trimming and MiXCR for clone calling, and kept in-frame beta chains. Rows matching on CDR3 protein sequence are summarized as one entry with the most common DNA and genes. In this record, the V and J calls reflect TCRdb's handling and not the investigators' own analysis. For this sample the table gives about 32,000 distinct CDR3 sequences, of which 6% to 8% were detected only once. The biggest ten clones account for around 16% of the sample.

V is trimmed back by 6 bases and J by 5 bases, and the junction contains 7 bases that no gene match accounts for. There are 12 amino acids in the CDR3, from cysteine to phenylalanine inclusive. Only the CDR3 portion is preserved as DNA: 36 bases, with reading frame beginning at the first base. As encoded in the germline V gene (reference sequence), CDR1 is DFQATT while CDR2 is SNEGSKA. Known numbers of KT2, a T cell clone whose TCR had been sequenced previously, were spiked into unfractionated PBMC to test the sensitivity and accuracy of the pipeline. KT2 cells were mixed with a fixed number of PBMC to create a range of KT2-to-PBMC ratios.

The sample comprised PBMCs spiked with cells of the T cell clone KT2. This clonotype originated in a human donor. The sequence joins TRBV20-1 to TRBJ2-7, with TRBD1 identical over 7 junction bases. The sequenced DNA: TGCAGTGCACCAAACACAGGGGACGAGCAGTACTTC. The encoded protein is CSAPNTGDEQYF.